These 30 T cell receptor beta chains originate from one sample sequenced in a study of identical twins. TCRdb fed the 5' RACE reads into MiXCR, producing one record per CDR3 protein. The sample holds about 920,000 distinct CDR3 sequences, 9% to 15% seen once. The data were also submitted as part of a second study, on yellow fever vaccine responses in identical twins.

Specimen: PBMCs. The receptors here all came from a woman between 18 and 30 years old in good health.

In this sample, this clonotype turned up a few times. V and J are TRBV4-2 and TRBJ1-3; TRBD1 is a possible D gene (5 bases). Germline V gene lookup returns CDR1 LGHNA and CDR2 YNFKEQ. V shed 0 bases and J shed 6 bases, with 12 bases lying between them. This CDR3 spans 15 amino acids. The DNA of the CDR3 is TGTGCCAGCAGCCAAGACGGGAGGGGAGAAAACACCATATATTTT. This encodes CASSQDGRGENTIYF.

In DNA, the CDR3 is TGTGCCAGCAGCACAGGGTGGGGGGACAATGAGCAGTTCTTC. This gives the protein CASSTGWGDNEQFF. This chain joins TRBV12-3 or TRBV12-4 and TRBJ2-1; the D gene could be TRBD1 or TRBD2 (6 bases each). The CDR3 covers 14 residues. V shed 6 bases and J shed 5 bases, with 14 bases lying between them.

The chain uses TRBV10-3 and TRBJ2-1; perhaps D is TRBD1 or TRBD2 (5 bases each). The CDR3 runs 20 residues. CDR1 is ENHRY, CDR2 SYGVKD, per germline. V lost 7 bases, J lost 0 bases, and 28 bases lay in between. DNA of the CDR3: TGTGCCATCAAAAACCCACCCGGGACCGGCACCTATCCCTCCTACAATGAGCAGTTCTTC. This encodes CAIKNPPGTGTYPSYNEQFF.

CDR3 loop: CASSPPLGSNQPQHF. In nucleotides, the CDR3 is TGTGCCAGCTCACCACCTCTCGGCAGCAATCAGCCCCAGCATTTT. V usage is TRBV18 and J usage is TRBJ1-5; D remains unclear. This CDR3 contains 15 residues. V lost 0 bases and J 1 base, leaving 7 bases between the germline ends. Germline lookup yields CDR1 KGHSH and CDR2 LQKENI.

The chain combines TRBV9 with TRBJ1-3; D is ambiguous. The CDR3 has 16 residues. Trimming cost V 2 bases and J 0 bases, with 12 bases left between them. CDR1 is SGDLS, CDR2 YYNGEE, per germline. CDR3 DNA: TGTGCCAGCAGCGTTTATGACACCTCCTCTGGAAACACCATATATTTT. Translating it yields CASSVYDTSSGNTIYF.

This clonotype occurred a few times. This chain uses TRBV20-1 with TRBJ2-5, with D possibly TRBD2 on 6 matching bases. Deletions cut 0 bases from V and 9 bases from J, with 17 bases between. CDR3 length equals 14 residues. CDR1 is DFQATT and CDR2 is SNEGSKA in the germline V gene (reference sequence). The CDR3 is CSARESGAPGAQYF. The CDR3 coding sequence is TGCAGTGCTAGAGAATCGGGTGCCCCGGGGGCCCAGTACTTC.

This clonotype was observed at least ten times. The rearrangement links TRBV4-1 to TRBJ2-2, with 8 bases fitting TRBD1. Looked up from germline, CDR1 is MGHRA and CDR2 is YSYEKL. The CDR3 is 15 amino acids. J gave up 3 bases and V 5 bases, and 5 bases lay outside the gene matches. The CDR3 DNA reads as TGCGCCAGCAGCGTCAGGGGGCAGGACACCGGGGAGCTGTTTTTT. Amino acids: CASSVRGQDTGELFF.

Many counts were recorded for this clonotype. The V gene is TRBV25-1, the J gene TRBJ2-5; D may correspond to TRBD1 or TRBD2 (5 bases each). The CDR3 runs to 13 residues. V gave up 6 bases and J gave up 1 base, with 9 bases separating them. The germline gives CDR1 MGHDK, CDR2 SYGVNS. The CDR3 here is CASRGVPQETQYF. CDR3 DNA sequence: TGTGCCAGCAGGGGGGTACCCCAAGAGACCCAGTACTTC.

V usage is TRBV5-1 and J usage is TRBJ2-7; no clear D gene. The V and J ends lost 4 bases and 0 bases respectively, with 11 bases between them. This CDR3 spans 14 amino acids. Per germline, CDR1 SGHRS and CDR2 YFSETQ. The CDR3 nucleotides are TGCGCCAGCAGCCCGACCCCCGACTCCTACGAGCAGTACTTC. This sequence encodes CASSPTPDSYEQYF.

CDR3 loop: CSEGDSYGYTF. In DNA form, the CDR3 reads TGCAGTGAGGGGGACTCCTATGGCTACACCTTC. The chain carries TRBV20-1 and TRBJ1-2; possible D gene TRBD1, 6 bases. This CDR3 is built from 11 residues. The V gene lost 7 bases and the J gene lost 4 bases, with 10 bases spanning the gap. CDR1 and CDR2 from the germline V gene are DFQATT and SNEGSKA (reference sequence).

In this sample, this clonotype turned up a few times. This chain joins TRBV5-1 and TRBJ2-1; possibly TRBD2 for D (6 bases). CDR3 length: 16 residues. V lost 0 bases to trimming and J lost 0 bases, with 10 bases between them. Germline CDR1 is SGHRS and CDR2 is YFSETQ. The CDR3 protein is CASSLGSGVSYNEQFF. DNA for the CDR3: TGCGCCAGCAGCTTGGGCTCGGGAGTCTCCTACAATGAGCAGTTCTTC.

This clonotype has a count of ten or more. This chain uses TRBV5-1 with TRBJ2-2; weak D call: TRBD2 (5 bases). The CDR3 is made up of 16 amino acids. The V end lost 5 bases, the J end lost 2 bases, and 16 bases lay between the germline ends. The germline CDR1 and CDR2 sequences are SGHRS and YFSETQ. The CDR3 spells CASRHSNRLNTGELFF. The CDR3 nucleotides are TGCGCCAGCAGGCATTCGAACAGACTAAACACCGGGGAGCTGTTTTTT.

This clonotype was seen a handful of times. V is TRBV7-6 and J is TRBJ2-1; 8 nucleotides line up with TRBD2. The CDR3 contains 16 residues. V lost 6 bases to trimming and J lost 2 bases; unmatched junction nucleotides: 9. CDR1 is SGHVS, CDR2 FNYEAQ, per germline. Written as DNA, the CDR3 is TGTGCCAGCAGACGAAGCGGGGGCCCCGCCTACAATGAGCAGTTCTTC. It encodes CASRRSGGPAYNEQFF.

The CDR3 protein is CASRRIAGGVNEQFF. CDR3 bases: TGTGCCAGCAGAAGAATAGCGGGGGGGGTTAATGAGCAGTTCTTC. This chain joins TRBV27 and TRBJ2-1; 11 nucleotides align to TRBD2. V gave up 6 bases and J gave up 7 bases; unmatched junction bases: 8. Looked up from germline, CDR1 is MNHEY and CDR2 is SMNVEV (reference sequence). The CDR3 has 15 amino acids.

This clonotype was seen only a few times. The V gene is TRBV5-6, the J gene TRBJ1-4, with D perhaps TRBD1 (6 bases). This CDR3 comprises 15 residues. Trimming cost V 0 bases and J 14 bases, with 20 bases left between them. The V gene's germline CDR1 is SGHDT and CDR2 YYEEEE. The CDR3 sequence is CASSLEGEAGTFLFF. CDR3 DNA: TGTGCCAGCAGCTTGGAGGGGGAGGCCGGGACTTTTCTGTTTTTT.

The V call is TRBV12-3 or TRBV12-4, the J call TRBJ1-6, with D hard to call. The CDR3 is 15 residues long. Trimming stripped 1 base from V and 4 bases from J, with 8 bases between. The CDR3 is CASSLVSRYNSPLHF. The CDR3 region has the DNA TGTGCCAGCAGTTTAGTCTCCAGATATAATTCACCCCTCCACTTT.

The rearrangement links TRBV6-5 to TRBJ2-7, with D maybe TRBD2 (5 bases). The CDR3 length is 14 residues. Germline V gives CDR1 MNHEY, CDR2 SVGAGI. The V end lost 4 bases, the J end lost 5 bases, and 15 bases lay between the germline ends. CDR3 in amino acids: CASSFTAHGDEQYF. The CDR3, as DNA: TGTGCCAGCAGTTTCACGGCCCACGGGGACGAGCAGTACTTC.

This clonotype has a handful of counts. V is TRBV28 and J is TRBJ1-4; D is undetermined. CDR1 is MDHEN, CDR2 SYDVKM, per germline. Trimming cost V 4 bases and J 8 bases, with 14 bases left between them. CDR3 length equals 14 residues. Here the CDR3 DNA reads TGTGCCAGCAGTTCGGACCCTAAGAGGGAAAAACTGTTTTTT. Translating gives CASSSDPKREKLFF.

This clonotype showed up many times. The chain combines TRBV5-1 with TRBJ2-2; perhaps TRBD2 as D (5 bases). The V end was cut by 1 base, the J end by 5 bases, with 18 bases between. This CDR3 has 17 amino acids. CDR1 and CDR2 (germline): SGHRS, YFSETQ. The CDR3 nucleotides are TGCGCCAGCAGCTTGTCGGGAAGGGCCCCGGGGACCGGGGAGCTGTTTTTT. Amino acid sequence: CASSLSGRAPGTGELFF.

This chain links TRBV24-1 with TRBJ1-5; 7 bases are shared with TRBD1. Trimming took 4 bases from V and 2 from J; bases not matched to a gene: 4. CDR1 is KGHDR and CDR2 is SFDVKD in the germline V gene. This CDR3 has 15 amino acids. The CDR3 sequence is CATSEGQSGNQPQHF. CDR3 bases: TGTGCCACCAGTGAGGGACAGTCAGGCAATCAGCCCCAGCATTTT.

This clonotype has ten or more counts. The rearrangement uses TRBV28 and TRBJ1-5; TRBD1 might be the D (6 bases). Between the trimmed V and J ends, which lost 9 bases and 0 bases, there was a span of 21 bases. Germline V gene sequence: CDR1 MDHEN, CDR2 SYDVKM. The CDR3 has 17 residues. CDR3 nucleotide sequence: TGTGCCAGTCGACGGCCCAACGGACAGTTTAGCAATCAGCCCCAGCATTTT. Protein sequence: CASRRPNGQFSNQPQHF.

This clonotype was seen a handful of times. V and J are TRBV5-1 and TRBJ2-5; maybe TRBD1 (6 bases). V lost 0 bases and J 3 bases, leaving 9 bases between the germline ends. CDR1 and CDR2 from the germline V gene are SGHRS and YFSETQ. The CDR3 runs to 14 residues. CDR3 residues: CASSLGGGKETQYF. As DNA, the CDR3 is TGCGCCAGCAGCTTGGGTGGGGGCAAAGAGACCCAGTACTTC. The complete variable domain, with remaining parts taken from reference TRBV5-1 and TRBJ2-5, reads KAGVTQTPRYLIKTRGQQVTLSCSPISGHRSVSWYQQTPGQGLQFLFEYFSETQRNKGNFPGRFSGRQFSNSRSEMNVSTLELGDSALYLCASSLGGGKETQYFGPGTRLLVL.

This clonotype was recorded many times. The rearrangement uses TRBV20-1 and TRBJ1-5; D remains ambiguous. V lost 6 bases and J lost 5, with 20 bases in between. CDR1 and CDR2 from the germline V gene are DFQATT and SNEGSKA (reference sequence). This CDR3 is 15 amino acids long. In nucleotides, the CDR3 is TGCAGTGCAACGGGCCCAGGACGGCTCCATCAGCCCCAGCATTTT. Residues: CSATGPGRLHQPQHF.

This clonotype was observed at least ten times. The chain is built from TRBV12-3 or TRBV12-4 and TRBJ2-2; no definite D call. The CDR3 is 15 amino acids. The V and J ends lost 3 bases and 3 bases respectively, with 11 bases between them. In DNA form, the CDR3 reads TGTGCCAGCAGTTTTGCAGGCAGACACACCGGGGAGCTGTTTTTT. Residues: CASSFAGRHTGELFF.

In its sample, this clonotype was seen a few times. The chain uses TRBV7-9 and TRBJ2-5, with 9 bases aligning to TRBD2. Per germline, CDR1 SEHNR and CDR2 FQNEAQ (reference sequence). V shed 2 bases and J 4 bases; nucleotides not matched to a gene: 5. The CDR3 sequence is 15 residues long. The chain's CDR3 is CASSLWVSGRETQYF. CDR3 DNA: TGTGCCAGCAGCTTATGGGTTAGCGGGAGAGAGACCCAGTACTTC.

The chain carries TRBV4-1 and TRBJ1-4; D ambiguous. Germline CDR1 reads MGHRA; CDR2 reads YSYEKL. V gave up 0 bases and J gave up 7 bases, with 9 bases separating them. This CDR3 spans 14 amino acids. The CDR3, as DNA: TGCGCCAGCAGCCAAGATCCGGCCCCTGAAAAACTGTTTTTT. Its translation is CASSQDPAPEKLFF.

With regard to this clonotype: One base away lies a much larger clone, so this may be a sequencing read error. The rearrangement uses TRBV12-3 or TRBV12-4 and TRBJ2-1; D might be TRBD1 or TRBD2, each matching 6 bases. The CDR3 sequence is 15 residues long. CDR3 sequence reads: CTSHTLKGGNNEQFF. The CDR3 DNA follows: TGTACCAGCCATACTCTTAAGGGGGGAAACAATGAGCAGTTCTTC.

This clonotype was observed a few times. The rearrangement links TRBV5-1 to TRBJ2-3; 8 bases align to TRBD2. Losses at the gene ends were 3 bases for V and 2 bases for J; bases not matched to a gene: 5. The germline V gene encodes CDR1 SGHRS and CDR2 YFSETQ. The CDR3 has 15 amino acids. The CDR3 DNA reads TGCGCCAGCAGCTCCCAGCGGGGGCTCACAGATACGCAGTATTTT. Protein: CASSSQRGLTDTQYF.

This clonotype was seen only a few times. The chain couples TRBV20-1 to TRBJ2-5, with 11 bases aligning to TRBD2. The V and J ends lost 4 bases and 1 base, in that order; junction bases with no gene match: 2. The germline V gene has CDR1 DFQATT and CDR2 SNEGSKA (reference sequence). This CDR3 spans 14 amino acids. The CDR3 DNA follows: TGCAGTGCTAAACTAGCGGGAGCCCAAGAGACCCAGTACTTC. Protein sequence: CSAKLAGAQETQYF.

The V call is TRBV5-5, the J call TRBJ2-5; 9 bases are shared with TRBD1. V gave up 5 bases and J gave up 4 bases; unmatched junction bases: 6. This CDR3 spans 14 amino acids. Germline CDR1 and CDR2: SGHKS and YYEKEE (reference sequence). CDR3 DNA: TGTGCCAGCAGAACTACAGGGGGCTCAGAGACCCAGTACTTC. Translating gives CASRTTGGSETQYF.